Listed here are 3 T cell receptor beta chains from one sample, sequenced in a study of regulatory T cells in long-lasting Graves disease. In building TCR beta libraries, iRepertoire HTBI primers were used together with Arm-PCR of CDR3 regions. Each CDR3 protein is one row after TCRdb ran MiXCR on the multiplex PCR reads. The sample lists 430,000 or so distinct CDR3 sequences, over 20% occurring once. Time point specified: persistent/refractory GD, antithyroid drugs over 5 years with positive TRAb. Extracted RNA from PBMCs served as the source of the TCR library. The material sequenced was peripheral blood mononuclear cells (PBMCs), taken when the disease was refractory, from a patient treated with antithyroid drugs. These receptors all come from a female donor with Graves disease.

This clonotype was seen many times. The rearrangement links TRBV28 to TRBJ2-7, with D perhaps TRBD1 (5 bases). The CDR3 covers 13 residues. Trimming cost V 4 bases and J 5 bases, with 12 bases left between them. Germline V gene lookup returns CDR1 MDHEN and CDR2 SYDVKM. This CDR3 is CASSSDSPHEQYF. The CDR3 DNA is TGTGCCAGCAGTTCCGACAGTCCCCACGAGCAGTACTTC.

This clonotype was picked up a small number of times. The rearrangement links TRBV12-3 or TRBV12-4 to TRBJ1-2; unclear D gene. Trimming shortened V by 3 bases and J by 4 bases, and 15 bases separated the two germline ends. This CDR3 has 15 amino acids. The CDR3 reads CASSFSPSGIYGYTF. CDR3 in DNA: TGTGCCAGCAGTTTCTCACCGTCTGGGATCTATGGCTACACCTTC.

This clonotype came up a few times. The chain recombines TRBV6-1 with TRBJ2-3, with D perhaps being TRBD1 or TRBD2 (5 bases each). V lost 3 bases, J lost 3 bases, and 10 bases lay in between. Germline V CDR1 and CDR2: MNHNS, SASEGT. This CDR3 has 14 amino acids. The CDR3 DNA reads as TGTGCCAGCAGTGAGAGGGGTGCGACAGATACGCAGTATTTT. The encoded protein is CASSERGATDTQYF.